One sample yielded the 12 T cell receptor beta chains listed below, sequenced in a study of T cell responses to AZD1222 COVID-19 vaccine. Here immunoSEQ multiplex PCR was the method, and the copy in TCRdb shows in-frame clones only, minus some. The sample lists 84,000 or so clones, approximately 91% occurring once. Sequenced material: peripheral blood, taken on day 0 of MenACWY control vaccination. The receptor source for this set is an adult in good health.

CDR3 nucleotide sequence: TGTGCCAGCAGCTTGGGTGAACAGCTAATCTCTGGAAACACCATATATTTT. Amino acids: CASSLGEQLISGNTIYF. This chain uses TRBV5-5 with TRBJ1-3; D gene unclear. CDR3 length equals 17 residues. CDR1 and CDR2 (germline): SGHKS, YYEKEE (reference sequence). Trimming stripped 0 bases from V and 0 bases from J, with 13 bases between.

The chain recombines TRBV2 with TRBJ2-5, with D perhaps TRBD2 (5 bases). V was trimmed by 4 bases and J by 2 bases, leaving 11 bases between them. The CDR3 covers 14 residues. Germline V gene sequence: CDR1 SNHLY, CDR2 FYNNEI. CDR3 sequence: CASSVGASQETQYF. DNA for the CDR3: TGTGCCAGCAGTGTGGGAGCTTCGCAAGAGACCCAGTACTTC.

This chain connects TRBV10-3 to TRBJ1-1, with D possibly TRBD1 on 6 matching bases. Trimming took 10 bases from V and 1 from J, leaving 10 bases between them. CDR3 length equals 12 residues. Germline values: CDR1 ENHRY, CDR2 SYGVKD. CDR3 DNA sequence: TGTGCCACGCGACAGGAGAACACTGAAGCTTTCTTT. It specifies CATRQENTEAFF.

The chain links TRBV4-2 to TRBJ1-4; 10 nucleotides align to TRBD1. In germline, CDR1 is LGHNA, CDR2 YNFKEQ. The CDR3 length is 17 residues. With 4 bases clipped from V and 6 bases from J, the junction kept 11 bases outside the gene matches. This CDR3 reads CASSRQGGTGEDEKLFF. DNA for the CDR3: TGTGCCAGCAGCCGCCAAGGGGGGACAGGGGAGGATGAAAAACTGTTTTTT.

The J gene is TRBJ2-7, the V gene TRBV13; 7 nucleotides agree with TRBD2. V lost 5 bases, J lost 0 bases, and 7 bases stayed unmatched. This CDR3 contains 15 residues. Germline V gene sequence: CDR1 PRHDT, CDR2 FYEKMQ (reference sequence). CDR3 protein: CASSNKGGGSYEQYF. The DNA for the CDR3 is TGTGCCAGCAGCAACAAAGGCGGGGGCTCCTACGAGCAGTACTTC.

This clone was recorded once. This chain connects TRBV11-2 to TRBJ2-5; 14 bases agree with TRBD2. The CDR3 is 17 amino acids. Germline assignment: CDR1 SGHAT and CDR2 FQNNGV. Trimming cost V 1 base and J 3 bases; bases outside gene matches: 4. The CDR3 reads CASSLAGLAGDKETQYF. The CDR3 nucleotides are TGTGCCAGCAGCTTAGCGGGACTAGCGGGGGACAAAGAGACCCAGTACTTC.

The J gene is TRBJ2-7, the V gene TRBV3-1 (or the pseudogene TRBV3-2); 14 bases agree with TRBD2. The CDR3 consists of 17 residues. The trim removed 4 bases at V and 9 bases at J, leaving 14 bases unmatched. Germline assignment: CDR1 LGHDT and CDR2 YNNKEL (reference sequence). This CDR3 reads CASSPQVGTSGGLVQYF. The CDR3 region has the DNA TGTGCCAGCAGCCCTCAAGTGGGGACTAGCGGGGGCCTTGTGCAGTACTTC.

This clone was counted between two and nine times. The V gene is TRBV10-3, the J gene TRBJ1-2, with TRBD1 matching 8 bases. The CDR3 runs to 14 residues. The junction had 10 bases not matched to a gene; V was cut back by 7 bases and J by 6 bases. Germline CDR1 and CDR2: ENHRY and SYGVKD. CDR3 sequence reads: CAITRDQGADGYTF. The DNA for the CDR3 is TGTGCCATCACCCGGGATCAGGGGGCGGATGGCTACACCTTC.

The gene calls are TRBV19 and TRBJ2-3, with 12 bases fitting TRBD2. Germline V gene data show CDR1 as LNHDA and CDR2 as SQIVND (reference sequence). The ends lost 6 bases at V and 0 bases at J; junction bases unmatched: 4. This CDR3 has 16 residues. The CDR3 DNA reads TGTGCCAGTAGACTAGCGGGGGGTCCAAGCACAGATACGCAGTATTTT. Amino acids: CASRLAGGPSTDTQYF.

V gene TRBV7-9 combines with J gene TRBJ2-7, with 9 positions matching TRBD1. Per germline, CDR1 SEHNR and CDR2 FQNEAQ (reference sequence). Germline trimming cut 5 bases from V and 2 bases from J; bases unmatched to any gene: 7. The CDR3 extends over 15 amino acids. Here the CDR3 reads CASSHSGQGPYEQYF. In nucleotides, the CDR3 is TGTGCCAGCAGCCACTCGGGACAGGGACCCTACGAGCAGTACTTC. Together with reference TRBV7-9 and TRBJ2-7, the CDR3 gives the full variable domain: DTGVSQNPRHKITKRGQNVTFRCDPISEHNRLYWYRQTLGQGPEFLTYFQNEAQLEKSRLLSDRFSAERPKGSFSTLEIQRTEQGDSAMYLCASSHSGQGPYEQYFGPGTRLTVT.

The V gene is TRBV9, the J gene TRBJ1-1, with D perhaps TRBD1 (5 bases). The CDR3 has 14 residues. CDR1 and CDR2 (germline): SGDLS, YYNGEE. V lost 4 bases, J lost 0 bases, and 10 bases lay in between. CDR3 bases: TGTGCCAGCAGCCCGCGGACACTGAACACTGAAGCTTTCTTT. Protein product: CASSPRTLNTEAFF.

The rearrangement joins TRBV28 to TRBJ1-1; D gene unclear. The CDR3 runs 15 residues. The V gene's germline CDR1 is MDHEN and CDR2 SYDVKM. The V end was cut by 1 base, the J end by 1 base, with 10 bases between. The CDR3: CASSLYPRGNTEAFF. DNA for the CDR3: TGTGCCAGCAGTTTATACCCCCGGGGGAACACTGAAGCTTTCTTT.